The source of this T cell receptor beta chain is a study of blood T cell repertoires in COVID-19. Whole-study context: The samples span acute and convalescent COVID-19 from the United States, Italy and Spain. Sample material is recorded as cDNA or gDNA derived from T cells, B-cell-depleted T cells, or PBMCs.

Germline trimming cut 6 bases from V and 6 bases from J; bases unmatched to any gene: 7. The CDR3 is 15 amino acids. Germline values: CDR1 SNHLY, CDR2 FYNNEI. How the authors handled the data: Scientists estimated how many nucleated cells there were by amplifying reference gene primers. The repertoire was sequenced with immunoSEQ multiplex PCR; TCRdb's copy has only in-frame clones and lacks some. The V and J calls and clone size were taken over from that table, and D and trimming were inferred from the DNA. The table lists 200,000 or so clones, about 82% of them singletons. The V gene is TRBV2, the J gene TRBJ2-1; the match to TRBD2 covers 11 bases. The receptor comes from a woman under 40 with acute or convalescent COVID-19. Sequenced material: peripheral blood. The CDR3 here is CASRRTSGSRNEQFF. In nucleotides, the CDR3 is TGTGCCAGCAGGAGAACTAGCGGGAGTCGCAATGAGCAGTTCTTC.